This is a list of T cell receptor beta chains from one sample in a study of patients and donors after allogeneic stem cell transplantation. In TCRdb, the RT-PCR reads were re-called with MiXCR into one record per CDR3 protein. The sample includes roughly 10,000 distinct CDR3 sequences, 5.5% to 6% seen only once; the top ten take 25% to 30%. Material for sequencing was blood, either unsorted or a sorted T cell fraction (not recorded which). All receptors come from a human donor who was either an allogeneic HSCT recipient or a stem cell or donor lymphocyte infusion donor (not recorded which). It is not recorded whose cells these are; they may come from a transplant donor. The CDR3 runs from the conserved cysteine through the conserved F or W. The D gene is left open where the match is weak. For some rows the clone size is stated as once, few or many, or as a class when expanded; others skip it.

CSGFDRGYTF	TGCAGCGGTTTTGATCGTGGCTACACCTTC	many	-	TRBV29-1	TRBJ1-2
CASTSGAGAGGFNEQFF	TGTGCCAGCACCTCTGGCGCGGGAGCGGGAGGGTTCAATGAGCAGTTCTTC	many	TRBD2	TRBV2	TRBJ2-1
CVSSQEARDTQYF	TGCGTCAGCAGCCAAGAAGCTAGAGATACGCAGTATTTT	-	-	TRBV4-3	TRBJ2-3
CASSPWTANNEQFF	TGTGCCAGCAGTCCCTGGACAGCTAACAATGAGCAGTTCTTC	-	-	TRBV6-2/TRBV6-3	TRBJ2-1
CSAYTRSSTDTQYF	TGCAGTGCCTATACTAGATCCAGCACAGATACGCAGTATTTT	many	-	TRBV20-1	TRBJ2-3
CASSEYNEQFF	TGTGCCAGCAGTGAATACAATGAGCAGTTCTTC	many	-	TRBV25-1	TRBJ2-1
CASSFAATGTSGPQHF	TGTGCCAGCAGCTTCGCCGCCACAGGGACCTCTGGGCCCCAGCATTTT	medium-sized	-	TRBV7-8	TRBJ1-5
CASSFQPGRRIINYGYTF	TGTGCCAGCAGTTTCCAACCGGGACGGAGGATAATTAACTATGGCTACACCTTC	many	-	TRBV28	TRBJ1-2
CASSQVMGTRDEQFF	TGTGCCAGCAGCCAAGTTATGGGGACAAGAGATGAGCAGTTCTTC	many	-	TRBV14	TRBJ2-1
CASSPHRLAGAPGELFF	TGTGCCAGCAGCCCCCACCGACTAGCGGGAGCCCCCGGGGAGCTGTTTTTT	few	TRBD2	TRBV3-1	TRBJ2-2
CASSLRGTGINSEQFF	TGCGCCAGCAGCCTTAGAGGGACAGGGATTAATAGTGAGCAGTTCTTC	medium-sized	TRBD1	TRBV5-1	TRBJ2-1